The clone carrying this TCR beta chain appeared a few times. Its matching antigen is unknown. This entry belongs to a study of T-cell memory formation after mild COVID-19. Constant-segment-primed 5'RACE gave TCR alpha and TCR beta cDNA libraries with sample barcodes and UMIs. TCRdb called the 5' RACE reads again in MiXCR, with one record for every CDR3 protein. The table has a few hundred thousand distinct CDR3 sequences, about 17% seen once. Overall study results and limits: Among contracting clones, CD4+ were mainly CM/EM and CD8+ enriched in EMRA. While clones contracting from day 15 to 85 were balanced between CD4 and CD8, later expanders leaned CD4+.

Looked up from germline, CDR1 is SQVTM and CDR2 is ANQGSEA. This CDR3 has 14 residues. After removal of 3 bases from V and 5 bases from J, the junction contained 8 bases not matched to a gene. V gene TRBV29-1 combines with J gene TRBJ2-5; 8 positions agree with TRBD1. The clonotype originates from a man aged 18-30 years who had mild COVID-19 (a few samples of this study predate the infection). Cell type and time point are not known. Sequenced material: PBMCs or a T cell subset sorted from them (not recorded which). The CDR3 here is CSVDGTGISETQYF. CDR3 bases: TGCAGCGTTGACGGGACAGGTATCTCGGAGACCCAGTACTTC.